Following are 4 T cell receptor beta chains from one sample sequenced in a study of cytomegalovirus exposure and HLA in healthy donors. 13 Jbeta primers and 60 Vbeta primers were used for the PCR. TCRdb keeps only in-frame clones here, not all; method: immunoSEQ multiplex PCR. This sample carries around 80,000 clones, 75% to 80% of them seen once, and the ten largest clones take around 4.3%. Sequences were obtained from PBMCs. Receptors were obtained from a man in his forties in good health and CMV-seronegative.

The V gene is TRBV12-5, the J gene TRBJ1-1; D gene unclear. The germline V gene encodes CDR1 LGHNT and CDR2 FRNRAP. The CDR3 loop spans 12 amino acids. CDR3 in DNA: TGTGCCCTCGTGGTAGAGAACACTGAAGCTTTCTTT. It encodes CALVVENTEAFF.

The chain links TRBV4-1 to TRBJ1-2, with D maybe TRBD1 (5 bases). Looked up from germline, CDR1 is MGHRA and CDR2 is YSYEKL. This CDR3 comprises 16 residues. Between the trimmed V and J ends, which lost 1 base and 4 bases, there was a span of 16 bases. Here the CDR3 reads CASSQGLQGWGYGYTF. CDR3 bases: TGCGCCAGCAGCCAAGGACTTCAGGGTTGGGGCTATGGCTACACCTTC.

The chain is built from TRBV2 and TRBJ1-1; 7 bases are a match to TRBD1. Germline CDR1 is SNHLY and CDR2 is FYNNEI. Losses at the gene ends were 7 bases for V and 0 bases for J; bases not matched to a gene: 8. There are 15 residues in the CDR3. Written as DNA, the CDR3 is TGTGCCAGCACCCGGGGAAGGGGGCTGAACACTGAAGCTTTCTTT. Amino acids: CASTRGRGLNTEAFF.

The chain employs TRBV4-1 and TRBJ2-1; TRBD2 might be the D (7 bases). The V gene lost 1 base and the J gene lost 12 bases, with 16 bases spanning the gap. Germline V CDR1 and CDR2: MGHRA, YSYEKL. CDR3 length equals 14 residues. CDR3: CASSQVGGADGQFF. The CDR3 nucleotides are TGCGCCAGCAGCCAAGTAGGGGGGGCGGATGGGCAGTTCTTC.